This T cell receptor beta chain was sequenced in a study of radiotherapy plus CTLA-4 blockade in lung cancer listed by TCRdb under 2018. Describing the broader study: Among the enrolled patients, 18% had an objective response, and less than 40% reached disease control. General study outcomes and caveats: After treatment with radiotherapy and ipilimumab, TCR clones that originated in tumors expanded in peripheral blood. Increased serum interferon-beta after radiation, together with early dynamic changes in blood T cell clones, were reported to be the strongest predictors of response.

Focal radiation therapy combined with CTLA-4 blockade (ipilimumab) was tested in patients with chemo-refractory metastatic non-small-cell lung cancer. Libraries came from the immunoSEQ multiplex PCR assay. TCRdb re-hosts the immuneACCESS table, in-frame sequences only. Its copies lack some clones; in the studies checked, an unresolved V gene accounts for under half of them, and the cause for the rest is not known. The sample yields 100,000 to 150,000 clones; 80% to 90% were counted once. The ten top clones hold approximately 7% of the sample. About this clone itself: The specificity of this receptor is unknown. Per-nucleotide qualities are absent, and no much larger clonotype sits a single base away.

Trimming accounts for 7 bases at V and 7 bases at J, while the number of junction bases matched to no gene is 6. Counted from cysteine to phenylalanine, this CDR3 has 14 amino acids. The sequence is cut down to CDR3 DNA, 42 bases in frame from base 1. CDR1 and CDR2 are read off the germline V gene (reference sequence) as MNHEY and SMNVEV. This receptor chain uses TRBV27 and TRBJ2-1, with TRBD2 matching 11 junction bases. Specimen: peripheral blood, collected from a patient treated with radiotherapy plus ipilimumab. The TCR was taken from a human donor with non-small cell lung cancer that progressed on radiotherapy plus ipilimumab. DNA sequence: TGTGCCAGCAAGGTAGCGGGAGGGAGGAATGAGCAGTTCTTC. Its protein is CASKVAGGRNEQFF.